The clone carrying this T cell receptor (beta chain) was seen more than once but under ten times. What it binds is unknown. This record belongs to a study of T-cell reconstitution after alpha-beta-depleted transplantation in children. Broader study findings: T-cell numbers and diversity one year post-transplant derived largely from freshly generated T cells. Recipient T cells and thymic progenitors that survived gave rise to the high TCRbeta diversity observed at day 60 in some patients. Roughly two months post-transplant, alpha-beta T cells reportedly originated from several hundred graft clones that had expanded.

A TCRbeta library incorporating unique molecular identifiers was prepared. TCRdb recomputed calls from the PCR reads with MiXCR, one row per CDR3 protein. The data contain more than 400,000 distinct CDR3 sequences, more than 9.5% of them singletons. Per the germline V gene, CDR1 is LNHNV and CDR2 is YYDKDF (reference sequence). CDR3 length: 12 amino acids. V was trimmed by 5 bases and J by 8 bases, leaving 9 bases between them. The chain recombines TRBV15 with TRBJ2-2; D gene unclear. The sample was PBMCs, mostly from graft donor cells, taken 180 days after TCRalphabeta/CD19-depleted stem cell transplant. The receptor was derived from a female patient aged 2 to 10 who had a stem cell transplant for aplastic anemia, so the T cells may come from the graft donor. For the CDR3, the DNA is TGTGCCACCAGCTCTCAGGCAGGGGAGCTGTTTTTT. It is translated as CATSSQAGELFF.